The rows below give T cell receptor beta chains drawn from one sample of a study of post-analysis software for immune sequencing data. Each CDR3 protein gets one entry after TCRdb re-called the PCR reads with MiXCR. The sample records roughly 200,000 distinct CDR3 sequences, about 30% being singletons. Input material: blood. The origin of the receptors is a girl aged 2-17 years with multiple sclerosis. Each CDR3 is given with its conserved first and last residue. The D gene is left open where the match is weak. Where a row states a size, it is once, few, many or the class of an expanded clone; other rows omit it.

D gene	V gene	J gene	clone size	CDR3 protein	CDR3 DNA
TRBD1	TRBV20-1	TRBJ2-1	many	CSARQQGQLYNEQFF	TGCAGTGCTAGACAACAGGGGCAGCTGTACAATGAGCAGTTCTTC
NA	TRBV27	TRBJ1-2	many	CASSPWAPTTNYGYTF	TGTGCCAGCAGTCCCTGGGCCCCAACTACTAACTATGGCTACACCTTC
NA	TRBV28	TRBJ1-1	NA	CASSYGINTEVFF	TGTGCCAGCAGTTACGGGATCAACACTGAAGTTTTCTTT
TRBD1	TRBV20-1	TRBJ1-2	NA	CSVPGGEGYTF	TGCAGTGTTCCAGGGGGCGAAGGCTACACCTTC
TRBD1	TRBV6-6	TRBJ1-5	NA	CASSTTQGGENQPQHF	TGTGCCAGCAGTACAACACAGGGGGGGGAGAATCAGCCCCAGCATTTT
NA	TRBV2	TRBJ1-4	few	CASSDEGRLNEKLFF	TGTGCCAGCAGTGACGAGGGACGGCTTAATGAAAAACTGTTTTTT
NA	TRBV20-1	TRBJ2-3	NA	CSARELSTSTDTQYF	TGCAGTGCTAGAGAGTTGTCAACGAGCACAGATACGCAGTATTTT
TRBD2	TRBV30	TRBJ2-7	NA	CAWSNGLAGTYEQYF	TGTGCCTGGAGTAATGGACTAGCGGGCACCTACGAGCAGTACTTC
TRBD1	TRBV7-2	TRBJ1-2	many	CASSSNRGPGYTF	TGTGCCAGCAGCTCGAACAGGGGGCCTGGCTACACCTTC
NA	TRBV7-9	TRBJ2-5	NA	CASSFRQPIPPYNEQYF	TGTGCCAGCAGCTTTCGACAGCCAATACCCCCATACAATGAGCAGTACTTC
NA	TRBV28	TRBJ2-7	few	CASSLSGSSYNEQYF	TGTGCCAGCAGCCTTAGCGGAAGCTCCTACAATGAGCAGTACTTC
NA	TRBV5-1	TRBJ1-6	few	CASSRQTSSSYNSPLHF	TGCGCCAGCAGCCGACAGACGAGTAGCTCCTATAATTCACCCCTCCACTTT
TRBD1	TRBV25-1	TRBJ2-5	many	CASRGPLGTGSETQYF	TGTGCCAGCAGGGGGCCCCTGGGGACAGGGTCTGAGACCCAGTACTTC
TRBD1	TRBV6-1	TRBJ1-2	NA	CASSETPAGGNYGYTF	TGTGCCAGCAGTGAAACTCCAGCAGGGGGAAACTATGGCTACACCTTC
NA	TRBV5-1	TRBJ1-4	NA	CARSMGASGGIEKLFF	TGCGCCCGCAGCATGGGAGCTTCCGGGGGGATTGAAAAACTGTTTTTT
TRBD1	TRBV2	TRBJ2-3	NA	CTSSWTGRGDTQYF	TGTACCAGCAGTTGGACAGGTCGGGGAGATACGCAGTATTTT
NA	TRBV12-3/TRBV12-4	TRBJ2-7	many	CASSSRGSSYEQYF	TGTGCCAGCAGTTCACGGGGGAGCTCCTACGAGCAGTACTTC
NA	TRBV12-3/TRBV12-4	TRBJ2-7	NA	CASSSLRQDAQYF	TGTGCCAGCAGTTCGCTGAGACAAGATGCCCAGTACTTC
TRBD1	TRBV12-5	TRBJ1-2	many	CASGLATGGIPLGYTF	TGTGCTAGTGGTTTGGCCACAGGGGGCATTCCCCTTGGCTACACCTTC
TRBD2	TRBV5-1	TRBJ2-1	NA	CASSHPGTSGGTYNEQFF	TGCGCCAGCAGCCACCCCGGGACTAGCGGGGGGACCTACAATGAGCAGTTCTTC
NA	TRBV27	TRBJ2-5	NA	CASSPRAFSETQYF	TGTGCCAGCAGTCCAAGGGCCTTCAGCGAGACCCAGTACTTC
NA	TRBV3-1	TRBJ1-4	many	CASSHSRAEKLFF	TGTGCCAGCAGCCATTCCCGGGCCGAAAAACTGTTTTTT
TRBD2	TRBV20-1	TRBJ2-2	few	CSARDSGKLATGELFF	TGCAGTGCTAGAGACAGCGGGAAGCTGGCCACCGGGGAGCTGTTTTTT
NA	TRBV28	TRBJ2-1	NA	CASSLSMGINEQFF	TGTGCCAGCAGTTTAAGTATGGGGATCAATGAGCAGTTCTTC
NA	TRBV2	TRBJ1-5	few	CASRDSANQPQHF	TGTGCCAGCAGGGACAGTGCGAATCAGCCCCAGCATTTT
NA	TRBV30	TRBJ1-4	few	CAWTRRTASNEKLFF	TGTGCCTGGACCCGGCGGACTGCCTCGAATGAAAAACTGTTTTTT
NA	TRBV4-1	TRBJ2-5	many	CASSQDGRPGETQYF	TGCGCCAGCAGCCAAGATGGGCGCCCCGGGGAGACCCAGTACTTC
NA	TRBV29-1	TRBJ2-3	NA	CSVEGGSGGTDTQYF	TGCAGCGTCGAGGGGGGCTCAGGGGGTACAGATACGCAGTATTTT
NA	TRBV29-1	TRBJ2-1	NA	CSGQRSYNEQFF	TGCAGCGGGCAACGCTCCTACAATGAGCAGTTCTTC
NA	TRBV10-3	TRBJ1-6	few	CAISALGGASRRHSPLHF	TGTGCCATCAGTGCCCTGGGGGGCGCTTCGCGTCGCCATTCACCCCTCCACTTT
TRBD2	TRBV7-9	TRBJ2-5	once	CASSLELAGGNEQYF	TGTGCCAGCAGCTTAGAACTAGCGGGGGGCAATGAGCAGTACTTC
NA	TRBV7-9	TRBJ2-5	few	CATRQGREETQYF	TGTGCCACCCGACAGGGGAGGGAAGAGACCCAGTACTTC
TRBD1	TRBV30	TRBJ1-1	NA	CAWSGQGARTEAFF	TGTGCCTGGAGTGGACAGGGGGCGAGGACTGAAGCTTTCTTT
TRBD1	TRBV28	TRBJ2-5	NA	CTSSLPEGQAKYF	TGTACCAGCAGTCTTCCCGAGGGACAGGCTAAGTACTTC
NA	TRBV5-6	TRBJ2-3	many	CASSPTSSLTDTQYF	TGTGCCAGCAGCCCCACTAGTTCCCTCACAGATACGCAGTATTTT
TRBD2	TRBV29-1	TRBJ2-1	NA	CSVEDLLAVSSYNEQFF	TGCAGCGTTGAAGATCTTCTAGCGGTAAGCTCCTACAATGAGCAGTTCTTC
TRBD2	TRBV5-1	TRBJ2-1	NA	CASSLGAGGAYEQFF	TGCGCCAGCAGCTTAGGGGCGGGGGGGGCCTATGAGCAGTTCTTC
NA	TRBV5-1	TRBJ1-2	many	CASSLDPDRSYTF	TGCGCCAGCAGCTTGGATCCCGACAGAAGCTACACCTTC
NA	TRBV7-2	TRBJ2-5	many	CASSLEARRRETQYF	TGTGCCAGCAGCCTAGAGGCTAGGCGGCGAGAGACCCAGTACTTC
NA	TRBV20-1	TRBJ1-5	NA	CSAPTVGSNQPQHF	TGCAGTGCGCCAACGGTTGGTAGCAATCAGCCCCAGCATTTT
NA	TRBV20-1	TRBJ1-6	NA	CSAPIWGTHNSPPHF	TGCAGTGCTCCGATTTGGGGGACACATAATTCACCCCCCCACTTT
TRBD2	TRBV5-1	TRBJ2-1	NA	CASSLAGGRNAQFF	TGCGCCAGCAGCTTAGCGGGAGGGAGGAATGCGCAGTTCTTC
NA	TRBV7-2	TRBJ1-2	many	CASSLGGGIRYGYTF	TGTGCCAGCAGCTTAGGGGGGGGGATCCGATATGGCTACACCTTC
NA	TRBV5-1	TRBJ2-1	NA	CASSSRTVSSYNEQFF	TGCGCCAGCAGCTCGAGAACAGTTAGTTCCTACAATGAGCAGTTCTTC
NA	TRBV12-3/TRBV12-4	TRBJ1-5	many	CASSLQGGNQPQHF	TGTGCCAGCAGTTTACAGGGCGGCAATCAGCCCCAGCATTTT
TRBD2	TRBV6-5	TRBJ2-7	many	CASSYSRGYEQYF	TGTGCCAGCAGTTACTCGCGGGGGTACGAGCAGTACTTC
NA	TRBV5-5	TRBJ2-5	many	CASSLVSRAETQYF	TGTGCCAGCAGCTTGGTGTCCAGGGCCGAGACCCAGTACTTC
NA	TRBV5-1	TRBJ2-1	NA	CASSWETSYNEQFF	TGCGCCAGCAGCTGGGAGACCTCCTACAATGAGCAGTTCTTC
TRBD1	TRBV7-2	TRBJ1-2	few	CASSPRQGDGYTF	TGTGCCAGCAGCCCACGGCAGGGGGACGGCTACACCTTC
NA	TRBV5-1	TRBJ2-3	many	CASSLVLASGDTQYF	TGCGCCAGCAGCTTGGTACTAGCCTCGGGAGATACGCAGTATTTT
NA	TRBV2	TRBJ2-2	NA	CASHNTGELFF	TGTGCCAGCCATAACACCGGGGAGCTGTTTTTT
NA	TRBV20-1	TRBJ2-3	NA	CSARPGASTDTQYF	TGCAGTGCTAGACCCGGGGCGAGCACAGATACGCAGTATTTT
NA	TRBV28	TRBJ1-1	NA	CASKERGQGGGTEAFF	TGTGCCAGCAAGGAACGAGGGCAGGGCGGGGGGACTGAAGCTTTCTTT
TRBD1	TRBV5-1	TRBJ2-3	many	CASSSLTGTDTQYF	TGCGCCAGCAGCTCCCTGACAGGGACAGATACGCAGTATTTT
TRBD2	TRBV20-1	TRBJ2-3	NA	CSAGTSGRITDTQYF	TGCAGTGCCGGGACTAGCGGGAGGATCACAGATACGCAGTATTTT
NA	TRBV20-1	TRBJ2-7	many	CSARQREQYF	TGCAGTGCTAGACAACGCGAGCAGTACTTC